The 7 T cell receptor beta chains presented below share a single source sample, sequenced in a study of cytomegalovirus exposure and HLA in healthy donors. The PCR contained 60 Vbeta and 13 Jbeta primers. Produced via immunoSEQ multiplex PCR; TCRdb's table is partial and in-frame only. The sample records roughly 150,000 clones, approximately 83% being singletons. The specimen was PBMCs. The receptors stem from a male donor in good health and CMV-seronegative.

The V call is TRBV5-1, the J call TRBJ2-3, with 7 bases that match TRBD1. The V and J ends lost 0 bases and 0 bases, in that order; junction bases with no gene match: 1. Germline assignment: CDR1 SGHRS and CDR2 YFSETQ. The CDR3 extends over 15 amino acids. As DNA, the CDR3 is TGCGCCAGCAGCTTGGGGGACAGTAGCACAGATACGCAGTATTTT. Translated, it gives CASSLGDSSTDTQYF. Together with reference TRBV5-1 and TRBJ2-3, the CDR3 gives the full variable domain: KAGVTQTPRYLIKTRGQQVTLSCSPISGHRSVSWYQQTPGQGLQFLFEYFSETQRNKGNFPGRFSGRQFSNSRSEMNVSTLELGDSALYLCASSLGDSSTDTQYFGPGTRLTVL.

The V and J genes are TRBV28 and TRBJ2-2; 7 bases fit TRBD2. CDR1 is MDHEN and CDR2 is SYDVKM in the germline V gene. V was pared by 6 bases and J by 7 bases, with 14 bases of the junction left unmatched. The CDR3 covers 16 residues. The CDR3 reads CASRSGDSLSGGELFF. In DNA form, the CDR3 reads TGTGCCAGCAGAAGCGGGGACTCCTTAAGCGGCGGGGAGCTGTTTTTT.

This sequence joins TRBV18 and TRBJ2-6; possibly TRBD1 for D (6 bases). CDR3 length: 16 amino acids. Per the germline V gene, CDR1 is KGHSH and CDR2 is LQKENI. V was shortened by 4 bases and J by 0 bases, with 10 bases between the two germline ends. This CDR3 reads CASSQRTVSGANVLTF. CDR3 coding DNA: TGTGCCAGCTCACAACGGACAGTCTCTGGGGCCAACGTCCTGACTTTC.

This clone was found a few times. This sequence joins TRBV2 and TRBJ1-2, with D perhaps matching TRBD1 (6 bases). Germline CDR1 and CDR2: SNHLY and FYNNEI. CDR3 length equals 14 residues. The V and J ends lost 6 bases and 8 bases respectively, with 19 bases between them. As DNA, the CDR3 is TGTGCCAGCAGAGGGGGACATTCAGGCGGCGGCTACACCTTC. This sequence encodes CASRGGHSGGGYTF.

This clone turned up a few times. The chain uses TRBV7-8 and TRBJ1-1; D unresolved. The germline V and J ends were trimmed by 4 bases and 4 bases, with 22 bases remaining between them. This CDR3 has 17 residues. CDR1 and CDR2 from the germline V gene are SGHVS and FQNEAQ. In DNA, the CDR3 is TGTGCCAGCAGCTCCGAAACTAACTGGGAGTACGGCACTGAAGCTTTCTTT. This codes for CASSSETNWEYGTEAFF.

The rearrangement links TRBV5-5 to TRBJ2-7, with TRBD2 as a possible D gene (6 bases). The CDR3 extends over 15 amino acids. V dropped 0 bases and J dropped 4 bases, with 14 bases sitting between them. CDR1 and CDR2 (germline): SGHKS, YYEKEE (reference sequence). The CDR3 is CASSLVVGGPYEQYF. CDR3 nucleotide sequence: TGTGCCAGCAGCTTGGTGGTCGGGGGTCCGTACGAGCAGTACTTC.

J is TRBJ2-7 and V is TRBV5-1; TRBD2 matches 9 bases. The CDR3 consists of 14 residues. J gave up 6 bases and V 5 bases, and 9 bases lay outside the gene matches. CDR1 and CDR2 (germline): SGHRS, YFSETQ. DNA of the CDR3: TGCGCCAGCAGACTGGCTAGCGGGACATCCGAGCAGTACTTC. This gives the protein CASRLASGTSEQYF. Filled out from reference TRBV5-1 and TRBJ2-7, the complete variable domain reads KAGVTQTPRYLIKTRGQQVTLSCSPISGHRSVSWYQQTPGQGLQFLFEYFSETQRNKGNFPGRFSGRQFSNSRSEMNVSTLELGDSALYLCASRLASGTSEQYFGPGTRLTVT.